The 12 T cell receptor beta chains below were found in one sample sequenced in a study of control samples from healthy donors and cancer patients. TCRdb's table, derived via immunoSEQ multiplex PCR, lists solely in-frame clones and lacks some. Among 100,000 to 150,000 clones listed, around 87% were seen once. The sample consisted of blood. Receptors originate from a middle-aged man in good health.

This chain uses TRBV7-2 with TRBJ1-1; D not certain. Germline V gives CDR1 SGHTA, CDR2 FQGNSA. Trimming cost V 2 bases and J 3 bases, with 7 bases left between them. CDR3 length: 13 residues. CDR3: CASSLRVDTEAFF. Written as DNA, the CDR3 is TGTGCCAGCAGCTTAAGGGTAGACACTGAAGCTTTCTTT.

The genes are TRBV9 and TRBJ1-4; maybe TRBD1 (5 bases). CDR1 SGDLS and CDR2 YYNGEE come from the germline V gene. Trimming removed 3 bases from V and 4 bases from J, with 13 bases in between. This CDR3 is 15 amino acids long. DNA of the CDR3: TGTGCCAGCAGCGCTTCTGAGGGGAGTAATGAAAAACTGTTTTTT. It translates to CASSASEGSNEKLFF.

CDR3 sequence reads: CASLPGQGAGSPLHF. In nucleotides, the CDR3 is TGTGCCAGCCTCCCCGGACAGGGGGCAGGGTCACCCCTCCACTTT. The V call is TRBV19, the J call TRBJ1-6; 11 bases agree with TRBD1. Germline V gene data show CDR1 as LNHDA and CDR2 as SQIVND (reference sequence). The CDR3 sequence is 15 residues long. Trimming cost V 9 bases and J 10 bases; bases outside gene matches: 11.

The chain carries TRBV29-1 and TRBJ1-4; maybe TRBD1 (6 bases). The length of the CDR3 is 14 residues. Trimming shortened V by 4 bases and J by 7 bases, and 16 bases separated the two germline ends. Germline lookup yields CDR1 SQVTM and CDR2 ANQGSEA. CDR3 sequence reads: CSVALGGQGEKLFF. In DNA, the CDR3 is TGCAGCGTTGCTCTGGGGGGGCAGGGTGAAAAACTGTTTTTT.

This sequence joins TRBV6-1 and TRBJ1-3; D ambiguous. Germline V gene lookup returns CDR1 MNHNS and CDR2 SASEGT. Trimming stripped 3 bases from V and 4 bases from J, with 16 bases between. CDR3 length equals 16 residues. The CDR3 reads CASSDRQGSAGNTIYF. The CDR3 DNA is TGTGCCAGCAGTGATCGACAAGGGTCTGCCGGAAACACCATATATTTT.

This rearrangement joins TRBV6-1 to TRBJ1-3; 7 bases line up with TRBD1. J was trimmed by 5 bases and V by 3 bases; bases with no gene match: 10. CDR3 length: 16 residues. Germline CDR1 reads MNHNS; CDR2 reads SASEGT. CDR3 coding DNA: TGTGCCAGCAGTGACTACCGGGACAGAGGTCGAAACACCATATATTTT. Protein product: CASSDYRDRGRNTIYF.

The chain recombines TRBV12-3 or TRBV12-4 with TRBJ1-2, with D maybe TRBD1 (5 bases). With 6 bases removed from V and 6 bases from J, the gap between germline ends came to 14 bases. This CDR3 has 13 amino acids. This CDR3 is CASRRRQNDGYTF. The DNA of the CDR3 is TGTGCCAGCAGGCGAAGACAGAATGATGGCTACACCTTC.

The chain couples TRBV24-1 to TRBJ2-3; 12 nucleotides match TRBD2. Looked up from germline, CDR1 is KGHDR and CDR2 is SFDVKD. Trimming removed 3 bases from V and 2 bases from J; junction bases left unmatched: 2. The CDR3 loop spans 16 amino acids. The CDR3, as DNA: TGTGCCACCAGTGATCGACTAGCGGGGGACACAGATACGCAGTATTTT. It specifies CATSDRLAGDTDTQYF.

Turning to this clone: Other DNA variants within this sample encode the same CDR3. The V and J genes are TRBV15 and TRBJ2-5, with D possibly TRBD2 on 7 matching bases. In germline, CDR1 is LNHNV, CDR2 YYDKDF (reference sequence). V lost 0 bases and J 5 bases, leaving 10 bases between the germline ends. The CDR3 contains 14 residues. The CDR3 DNA follows: TGTGCCACCAGCAGAGACAGGGGAGGGGAGACCCAGTACTTC. It is translated as CATSRDRGGETQYF.

V and J are TRBV7-3 and TRBJ2-7, with D perhaps matching TRBD2 (6 bases). Looked up from germline, CDR1 is SGHTA and CDR2 is FQGTGA. The CDR3 sequence is 14 residues long. V lost 3 bases, J lost 5 bases, and 14 bases lay in between. DNA for the CDR3: TGTGCCAGCAGCTTGGGGGACTCTTCGGACGAGCAGTACTTC. Residues: CASSLGDSSDEQYF.

The J gene is TRBJ2-1, the V gene TRBV6-6; TRBD2 aligns across 10 bases. V was clipped by 1 base and J by 10 bases; unmatched bases: 10. CDR3 size: 16 residues. The germline gives CDR1 MNHNY, CDR2 SVGAGI (reference sequence). Here the CDR3 DNA reads TGTGCCAGCAGTTACTTTAGCGGGGGGCAAGCTGAGGAGCAGTTCTTC. Translation: CASSYFSGGQAEEQFF.

The gene calls are TRBV14 and TRBJ2-4; a weak D match, TRBD2 (5 bases). CDR1 and CDR2 from the germline V gene are SGHDN and FVKESK. The CDR3 loop spans 16 amino acids. V was clipped by 2 bases and J by 1 base, with 12 bases between them. CDR3 coding DNA: TGTGCCAGCAGCCAAAGTCGAGGGATCGCCAAAAACATTCAGTACTTC. It yields the protein CASSQSRGIAKNIQYF. The whole variable domain, filled in from reference TRBV14 and TRBJ2-4, reads EAGVTQFPSHSVIEKGQTVTLRCDPISGHDNLYWYRRVMGKEIKFLLHFVKESKQDESGMPNNRFLAERTGGTYSTLKVQPAELEDSGVYFCASSQSRGIAKNIQYFGAGTRLSVL.